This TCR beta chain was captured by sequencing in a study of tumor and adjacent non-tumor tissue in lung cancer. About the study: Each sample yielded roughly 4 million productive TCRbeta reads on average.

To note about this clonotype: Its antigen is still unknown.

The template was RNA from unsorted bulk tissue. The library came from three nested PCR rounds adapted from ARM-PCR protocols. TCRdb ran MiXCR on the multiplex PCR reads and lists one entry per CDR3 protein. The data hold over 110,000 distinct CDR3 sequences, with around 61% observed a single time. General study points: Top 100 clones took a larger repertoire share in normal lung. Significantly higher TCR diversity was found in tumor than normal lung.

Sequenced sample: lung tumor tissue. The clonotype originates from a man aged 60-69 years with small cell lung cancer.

CDR3 sequence reads: CASNVYGWQETQYF. CDR3 DNA sequence: TGTGCCAGCAACGTCTACGGGTGGCAAGAGACCCAGTACTTC. J is TRBJ2-5 and V is TRBV2, with D hard to call. Trimming removed 7 bases at V and 2 bases at J, with 14 bases between. CDR1 SNHLY and CDR2 FYNNEI come from the germline V gene. The CDR3 totals 14 residues.